The 16 T cell receptor beta chains listed next were all sequenced from one sample in a study of T cell changes during pregnancy in multiple sclerosis. Profiling relied on immunoSEQ multiplex PCR, and the TCRdb table lists in-frame clones only, not all of them. The sample carries 25,000 to 40,000 clones, about 91% recorded once. The specimen comprised CD8+ T cells from peripheral blood mononuclear cells, sampled in the second trimester of pregnancy. The receptors were sampled from a female donor with multiple sclerosis, enrolled in a pregnancy study.

V and J are TRBV4-1 and TRBJ2-7; D ambiguous. Germline V CDR1 and CDR2: MGHRA, YSYEKL. The V end was cut by 4 bases, the J end by 1 base, with 11 bases between. CDR3 length: 14 amino acids. As DNA, the CDR3 is TGCGCCAGCAGCCCCCCCGGCGGATCCTACGAGCAGTACTTC. This translates into CASSPPGGSYEQYF.

The V gene is TRBV9, the J gene TRBJ2-7; TRBD1 is a possible D gene (5 bases). Per germline, CDR1 SGDLS and CDR2 YYNGEE. This CDR3 comprises 13 residues. Trimming pared 3 bases from V and 5 bases from J, leaving 12 bases between. In DNA, the CDR3 is TGTGCCAGCAGCGAGGGGCAAAGTGACGAGCAGTACTTC. It is translated as CASSEGQSDEQYF.

V and J are TRBV29-1 and TRBJ2-7; the match to TRBD1 covers 7 bases. Germline CDR1 SQVTM, CDR2 ANQGSEA. The CDR3 is 12 residues long. The ends lost 3 bases at V and 7 bases at J; junction bases unmatched: 6. The CDR3 coding sequence is TGCAGCGTTGAGACAGGGACGGGAGAGCAGTACTTC. This sequence encodes CSVETGTGEQYF.

The rearrangement joins TRBV29-1 to TRBJ2-7; the match to TRBD2 covers 8 bases. The CDR3 runs to 13 residues. Germline values: CDR1 SQVTM, CDR2 ANQGSEA. V lost 7 bases and J lost 2; bases outside the gene matches: 7. The CDR3 DNA is TGCAGCGCTCTGACTAGCGAGGCCTACGAGCAGTACTTC. Translating it yields CSALTSEAYEQYF.

The gene calls are TRBV9 and TRBJ2-3, with 14 bases aligning to TRBD2. This CDR3 has 19 residues. The germline V gene has CDR1 SGDLS and CDR2 YYNGEE. V dropped 0 bases and J dropped 4; count of bases not matched to a gene: 10. CDR3 sequence: CASSVERTSGRSDADTQYF. The CDR3 DNA reads TGTGCCAGCAGCGTAGAGAGGACTAGCGGGAGGAGCGACGCAGATACGCAGTATTTT. The variable domain in full, completed from reference TRBV9 and TRBJ2-3, reads DSGVTQTPKHLITATGQRVTLRCSPRSGDLSVYWYQQSLDQGLQFLIQYYNGEERAKGNILERFSAQQFPDLHSELNLSSLELGDSALYFCASSVERTSGRSDADTQYFGPGTRLTVL.

This clone occurred once. The V and J genes are TRBV5-6 and TRBJ2-7; 7 nucleotides agree with TRBD2. V shed 0 bases and J 2 bases; nucleotides not matched to a gene: 2. The CDR3 extends over 14 amino acids. Germline CDR1 and CDR2: SGHDT and YYEEEE. CDR3 loop: CASSLGGSPYEQYF. CDR3 coding DNA: TGTGCCAGCAGCTTGGGCGGGAGCCCCTACGAGCAGTACTTC. Filled out from reference TRBV5-6 and TRBJ2-7, the complete variable domain reads DAGVTQSPTHLIKTRGQQVTLRCSPKSGHDTVSWYQQALGQGPQFIFQYYEEEERQRGNFPDRFSGHQFPNYSSELNVNALLLGDSALYLCASSLGGSPYEQYFGPGTRLTVT.

The rearrangement joins TRBV4-1 to TRBJ1-2, with a weak D call TRBD1 (6 bases). Germline CDR1 and CDR2: MGHRA and YSYEKL. The CDR3 loop spans 14 amino acids. V shed 1 base and J shed 3 bases, with 9 bases lying between them. The CDR3 sequence is CASSQAQGHYGYTF. The CDR3 DNA sequence: TGCGCCAGCAGCCAAGCCCAGGGGCACTATGGCTACACCTTC.

This chain joins TRBV4-1 and TRBJ2-7; D might be TRBD2 (6 bases). Trimming took 2 bases from V and 4 from J, leaving 12 bases between them. The CDR3 is 14 amino acids. The germline CDR1 and CDR2 sequences are MGHRA and YSYEKL. CDR3 sequence: CASSQPGLTYEQYF. CDR3 in DNA: TGCGCCAGCAGCCAACCTGGACTAACTTACGAGCAGTACTTC.

The rearrangement links TRBV7-3 to TRBJ2-1; 10 nucleotides line up with TRBD1. Trimming removed 1 base from V and 9 bases from J; junction bases left unmatched: 9. The CDR3 length is 16 residues. Per germline, CDR1 SGHTA and CDR2 FQGTGA. The CDR3 reads CASSLSAGTGAGEQFF. The CDR3 DNA is TGTGCCAGCAGCTTAAGCGCCGGGACAGGGGCCGGTGAGCAGTTCTTC.

This clone was observed a handful of times. The chain carries TRBV29-1 and TRBJ2-7; 9 nucleotides line up with TRBD1. This CDR3 is 13 amino acids long. Trimming at V came to 4 bases and at J to 5 bases, leaving 6 bases not matched to a gene. The V gene's germline CDR1 is SQVTM and CDR2 ANQGSEA. For the CDR3, the DNA is TGCAGCGTTGGGGACAGGGAAGCTGACGAGCAGTACTTC. This encodes CSVGDREADEQYF.

The V and J genes are TRBV28 and TRBJ1-2; a weak D match, TRBD1 (6 bases). CDR1 is MDHEN, CDR2 SYDVKM, per germline. There are 13 residues in the CDR3. The V and J ends lost 5 bases and 9 bases respectively, with 16 bases between them. The CDR3: CASSPTGRGSYTF. CDR3 in DNA: TGTGCCAGCAGTCCCACAGGGAGAGGAAGCTACACCTTC.

The chain links TRBV27 to TRBJ2-2; a weak D match, TRBD2 (5 bases). CDR1 is MNHEY and CDR2 is SMNVEV in the germline V gene (reference sequence). Trimming shortened V by 7 bases and J by 5 bases, and 17 bases separated the two germline ends. The CDR3 has 15 residues. This CDR3 reads CASTQSGLATGELFF. CDR3 nucleotide sequence: TGTGCCAGCACCCAATCCGGGCTAGCAACCGGGGAGCTGTTTTTT.

This chain uses TRBV6-1 with TRBJ2-2, with D possibly TRBD2 on 5 matching bases. V dropped 3 bases and J dropped 8 bases, with 13 bases sitting between them. Per germline, CDR1 MNHNS and CDR2 SASEGT. The CDR3 extends over 14 amino acids. As DNA, the CDR3 is TGTGCCAGCAGTGAGCGGCCGGGCGGGGGGGAGCTGTTTTTT. Amino acids: CASSERPGGGELFF.

V usage is TRBV27 and J usage is TRBJ2-3; TRBD2 agrees at 12 bases. The germline V gene encodes CDR1 MNHEY and CDR2 SMNVEV (reference sequence). J was trimmed by 6 bases and V by 0 bases; bases with no gene match: 7. The CDR3 loop spans 17 amino acids. Here the CDR3 reads CASSLSILAGGPDTQYF. The CDR3 nucleotides read TGTGCCAGCAGTTTATCGATACTAGCGGGAGGACCCGATACGCAGTATTTT.

The chain uses TRBV4-2 and TRBJ1-5, with D possibly TRBD1 on 6 matching bases. CDR3 length: 16 amino acids. Germline values: CDR1 LGHNA, CDR2 YNFKEQ. Deletions cut 0 bases from V and 7 bases from J, with 16 bases between. The CDR3 DNA reads as TGTGCCAGCAGCCAAGATCCGACGGGGGGCGGCCAGCCCCAGCATTTT. Its protein product is CASSQDPTGGGQPQHF.

The chain couples TRBV29-1 to TRBJ1-3; possibly TRBD1 for D (5 bases). The CDR3 totals 13 residues. Trimming stripped 3 bases from V and 2 bases from J, with 8 bases between. Germline CDR1 SQVTM, CDR2 ANQGSEA. In nucleotides, the CDR3 is TGCAGCGTTGATCAGGGAACTGGAAACACCATATATTTT. It yields the protein CSVDQGTGNTIYF.